This T cell receptor beta chain appears in the sequencing data of a study of blood T cell repertoires in COVID-19. Study overall: Researchers got acute and convalescent COVID-19 samples from the United States, Italy and Spain. PBMCs, B-cell-depleted T cells, or T cells were the source of the cDNA or gDNA that made up the material.

Germline V gene lookup returns CDR1 SGHRS and CDR2 YFSETQ. The CDR3 consists of 14 residues. Germline trimming cut 4 bases from V and 3 bases from J; bases unmatched to any gene: 4. Authors' analysis steps: How many nucleated cells were present was estimated from reference gene primer amplification. The data were produced by immunoSEQ multiplex PCR, yet TCRdb's version contains in-frame clones alone and is incomplete. The D gene and trimming were derived from the DNA, and the V and J assignments and clone size from that table. This sample has around 210,000 clones, with approximately 85% found just once.

The sequenced sample consisted of peripheral blood. The sequence was obtained from a man aged 45-65 years with COVID-19, enrolled during active disease. The gene calls are TRBV5-1 and TRBJ2-7; 10 bases fit TRBD1. This CDR3 is CASSQGQGYYEQYF. The CDR3 DNA reads as TGCGCCAGCAGCCAGGGACAGGGGTACTACGAGCAGTACTTC.